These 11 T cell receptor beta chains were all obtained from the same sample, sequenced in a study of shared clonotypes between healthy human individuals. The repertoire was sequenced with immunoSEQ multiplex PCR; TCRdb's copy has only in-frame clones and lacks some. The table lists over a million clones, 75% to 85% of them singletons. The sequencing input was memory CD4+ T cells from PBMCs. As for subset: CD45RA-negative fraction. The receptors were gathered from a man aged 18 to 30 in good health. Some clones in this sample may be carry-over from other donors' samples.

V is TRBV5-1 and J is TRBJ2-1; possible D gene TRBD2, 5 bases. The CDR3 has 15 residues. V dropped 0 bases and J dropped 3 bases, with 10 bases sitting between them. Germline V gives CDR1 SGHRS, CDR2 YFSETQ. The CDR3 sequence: CASSLVSEGYNEQFF. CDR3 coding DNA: TGCGCCAGCAGCTTGGTATCAGAGGGCTACAATGAGCAGTTCTTC.

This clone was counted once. In DNA form, the CDR3 reads TGTGCCTGGGGAGGGGCAGGGGAGTACAATGAGCAGTTCTTC. As protein: CAWGGAGEYNEQFF. J is TRBJ2-1 and V is TRBV30; the D call may be TRBD1 or TRBD2 (6 bases each). The V end lost 5 bases, the J end lost 4 bases, and 15 bases lay between the germline ends. The CDR3 has 14 amino acids. Germline CDR1 reads GTSNPN; CDR2 reads SVGIG (reference sequence). Looking up the rest from reference TRBV30 and TRBJ2-1 gives the full variable domain: SQTIHQWPATLVQPVGSPLSLECTVEGTSNPNLYWYRQAAGRGLQLLFYSVGIGQISSEVPQNLSASRPQDRQFILSSKKLLLSDSGFYLCAWGGAGEYNEQFFGPGTRLTVL.

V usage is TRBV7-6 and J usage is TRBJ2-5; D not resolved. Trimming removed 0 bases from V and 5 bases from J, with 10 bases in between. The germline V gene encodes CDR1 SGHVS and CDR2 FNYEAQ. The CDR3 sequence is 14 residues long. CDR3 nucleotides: TGTGCCAGCAGCTTAGCGGGCCAGTGGGAGACCCAGTACTTC. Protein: CASSLAGQWETQYF.

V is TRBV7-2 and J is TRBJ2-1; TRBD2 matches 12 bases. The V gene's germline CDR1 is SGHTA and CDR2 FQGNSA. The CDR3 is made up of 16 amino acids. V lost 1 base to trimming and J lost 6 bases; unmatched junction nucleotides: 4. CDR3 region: CASSLGGLAGINEQFF. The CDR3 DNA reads TGTGCCAGCAGCTTAGGGGGACTAGCGGGCATCAATGAGCAGTTCTTC.

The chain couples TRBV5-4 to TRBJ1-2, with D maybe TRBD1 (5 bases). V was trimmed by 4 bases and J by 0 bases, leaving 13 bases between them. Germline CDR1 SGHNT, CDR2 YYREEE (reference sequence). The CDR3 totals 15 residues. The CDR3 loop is CASSHPTASNYGYTF. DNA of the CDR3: TGTGCCAGCAGCCACCCGACAGCCTCTAACTATGGCTACACCTTC.

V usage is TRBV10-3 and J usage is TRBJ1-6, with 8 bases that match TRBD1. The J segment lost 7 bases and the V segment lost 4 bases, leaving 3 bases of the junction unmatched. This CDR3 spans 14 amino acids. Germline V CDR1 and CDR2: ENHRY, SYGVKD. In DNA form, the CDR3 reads TGTGCCATCAGTGTGGGACAGGCCAATTCACCCCTCCACTTT. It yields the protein CAISVGQANSPLHF.

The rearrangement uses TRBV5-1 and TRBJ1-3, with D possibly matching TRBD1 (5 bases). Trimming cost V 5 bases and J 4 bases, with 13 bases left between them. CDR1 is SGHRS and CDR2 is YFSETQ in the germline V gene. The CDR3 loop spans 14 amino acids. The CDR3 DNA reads TGCGCCAGCAGTTCCTCCAGGGAAGGAAACACCATATATTTT. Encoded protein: CASSSSREGNTIYF.

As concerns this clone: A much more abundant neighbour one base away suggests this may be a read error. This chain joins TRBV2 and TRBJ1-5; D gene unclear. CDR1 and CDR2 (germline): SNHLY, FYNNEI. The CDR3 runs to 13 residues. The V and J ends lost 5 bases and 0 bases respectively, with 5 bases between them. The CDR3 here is CASSINSNQPQHF. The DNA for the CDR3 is TGTGCCAGCAGTATAAATAGCAATCAGCCCCAGCATTTT.

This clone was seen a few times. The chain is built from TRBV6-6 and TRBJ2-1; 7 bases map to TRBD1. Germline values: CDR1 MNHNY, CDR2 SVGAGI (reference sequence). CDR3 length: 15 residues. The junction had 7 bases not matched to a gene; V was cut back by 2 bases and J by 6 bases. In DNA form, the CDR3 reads TGTGCCAGCAGTTACCCAACATACAGGGGCAATGAGCAGTTCTTC. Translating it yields CASSYPTYRGNEQFF.

Here the CDR3 reads CASSVGLAGGPGYEQYF. The CDR3 bases are TGTGCCAGCAGCGTAGGACTAGCGGGAGGGCCGGGCTACGAGCAGTACTTC. The chain employs TRBV9 and TRBJ2-7; TRBD2 aligns across 14 bases. Germline-derived CDR1 and CDR2 are SGDLS and YYNGEE. V gave up 0 bases and J gave up 3 bases; unmatched junction bases: 5. The CDR3 has 17 amino acids.

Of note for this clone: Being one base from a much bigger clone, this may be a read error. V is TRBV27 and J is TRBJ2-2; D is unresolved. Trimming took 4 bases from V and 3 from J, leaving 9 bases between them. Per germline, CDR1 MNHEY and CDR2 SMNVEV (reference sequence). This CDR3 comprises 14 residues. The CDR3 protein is CASSSLEDTGELFF. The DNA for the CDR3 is TGTGCCAGCAGTTCCCTCGAGGACACCGGGGAGCTGTTTTTT.